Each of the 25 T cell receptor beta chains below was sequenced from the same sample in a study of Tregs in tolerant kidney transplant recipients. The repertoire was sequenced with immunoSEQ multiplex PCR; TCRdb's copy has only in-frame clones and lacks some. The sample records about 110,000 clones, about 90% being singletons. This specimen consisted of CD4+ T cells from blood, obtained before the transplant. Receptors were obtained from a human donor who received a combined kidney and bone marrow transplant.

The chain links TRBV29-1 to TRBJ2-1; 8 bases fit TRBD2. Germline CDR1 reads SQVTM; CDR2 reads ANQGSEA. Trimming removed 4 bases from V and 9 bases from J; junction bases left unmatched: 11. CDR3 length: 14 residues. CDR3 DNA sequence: TGCAGCGTTGCAACCGGGACTAGTAGGTTTGAGCAGTTCTTC. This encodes CSVATGTSRFEQFF.

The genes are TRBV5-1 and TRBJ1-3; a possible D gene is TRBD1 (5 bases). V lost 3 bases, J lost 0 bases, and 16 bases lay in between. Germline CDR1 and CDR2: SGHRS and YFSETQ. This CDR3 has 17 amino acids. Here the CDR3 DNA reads TGCGCCAGCAGCTCCCTGCGTGGGGGGAGCTCTGGAAACACCATATATTTT. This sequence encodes CASSSLRGGSSGNTIYF.

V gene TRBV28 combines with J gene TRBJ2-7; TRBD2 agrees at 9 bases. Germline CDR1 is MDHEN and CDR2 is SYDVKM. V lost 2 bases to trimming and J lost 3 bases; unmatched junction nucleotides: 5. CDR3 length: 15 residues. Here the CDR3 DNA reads TGTGCCAGCAGTTTAGGTAGCGGGAGTAGCTACGAGCAGTACTTC. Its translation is CASSLGSGSSYEQYF.

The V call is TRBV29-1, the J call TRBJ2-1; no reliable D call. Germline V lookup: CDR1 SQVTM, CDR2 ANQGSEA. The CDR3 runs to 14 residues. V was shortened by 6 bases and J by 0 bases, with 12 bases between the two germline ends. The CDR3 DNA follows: TGCAGCGTGCTAGACTTGAGCTCCTACAATGAGCAGTTCTTC. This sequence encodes CSVLDLSSYNEQFF.

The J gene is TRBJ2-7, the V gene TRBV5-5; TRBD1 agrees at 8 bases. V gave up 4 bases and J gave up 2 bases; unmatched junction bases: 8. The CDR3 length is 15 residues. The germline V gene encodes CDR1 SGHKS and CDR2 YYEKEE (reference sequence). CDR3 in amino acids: CASSEYSGQAYEQYF. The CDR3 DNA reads TGTGCCAGCAGCGAATACTCGGGACAGGCCTACGAGCAGTACTTC.

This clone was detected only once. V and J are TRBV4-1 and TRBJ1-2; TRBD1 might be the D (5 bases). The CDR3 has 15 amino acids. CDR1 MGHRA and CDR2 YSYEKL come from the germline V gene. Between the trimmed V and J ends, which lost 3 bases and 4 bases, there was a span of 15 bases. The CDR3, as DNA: TGCGCCAGCAGCCAGGTCGGGGGGGTGAGCTATGGCTACACCTTC. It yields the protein CASSQVGGVSYGYTF.

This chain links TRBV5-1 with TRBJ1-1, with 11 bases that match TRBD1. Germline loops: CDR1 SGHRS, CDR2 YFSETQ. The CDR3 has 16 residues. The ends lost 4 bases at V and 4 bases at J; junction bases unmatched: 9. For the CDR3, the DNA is TGCGCCAGCAGCGCCGGGACAGGGGGTTTGGGCACTGAAGCTTTCTTT. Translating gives CASSAGTGGLGTEAFF.

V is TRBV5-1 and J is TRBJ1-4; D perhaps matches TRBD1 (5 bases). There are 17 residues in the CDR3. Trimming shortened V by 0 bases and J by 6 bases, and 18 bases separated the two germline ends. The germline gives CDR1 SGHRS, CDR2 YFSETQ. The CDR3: CASSLAGAGRGDEKLFF. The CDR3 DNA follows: TGCGCCAGCAGCTTGGCCGGGGCGGGAAGGGGTGATGAAAAACTGTTTTTT.

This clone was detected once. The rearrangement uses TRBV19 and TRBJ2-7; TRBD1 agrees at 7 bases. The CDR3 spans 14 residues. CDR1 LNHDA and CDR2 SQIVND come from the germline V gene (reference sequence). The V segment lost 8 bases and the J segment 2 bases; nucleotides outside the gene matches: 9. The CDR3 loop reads CASSQPGQTYEQYF. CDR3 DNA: TGTGCCAGTTCACAGCCGGGACAGACCTACGAGCAGTACTTC.

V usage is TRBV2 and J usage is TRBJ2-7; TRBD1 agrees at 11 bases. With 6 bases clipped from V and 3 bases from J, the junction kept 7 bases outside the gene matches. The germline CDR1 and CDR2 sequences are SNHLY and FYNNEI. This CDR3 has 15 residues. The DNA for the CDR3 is TGTGCCAGCAGGGTGGACAGGGGGCCGGTCTACGAGCAGTACTTC. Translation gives CASRVDRGPVYEQYF. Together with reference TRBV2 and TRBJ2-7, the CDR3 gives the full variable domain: EPEVTQTPSHQVTQMGQEVILRCVPISNHLYFYWYRQILGQKVEFLVSFYNNEISEKSEIFDDQFSVERPDGSNFTLKIRSTKLEDSAMYFCASRVDRGPVYEQYFGPGTRLTVT.

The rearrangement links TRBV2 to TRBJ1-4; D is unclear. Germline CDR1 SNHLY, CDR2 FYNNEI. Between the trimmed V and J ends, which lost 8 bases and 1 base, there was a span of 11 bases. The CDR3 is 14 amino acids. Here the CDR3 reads CASAPPRTNEKLFF. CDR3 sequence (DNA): TGTGCCAGCGCCCCCCCCAGAACTAATGAAAAACTGTTTTTT.

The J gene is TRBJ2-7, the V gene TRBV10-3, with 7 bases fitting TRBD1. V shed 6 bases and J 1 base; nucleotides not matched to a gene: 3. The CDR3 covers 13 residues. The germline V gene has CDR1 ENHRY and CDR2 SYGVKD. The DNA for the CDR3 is TGTGCCATCAGCCGGGACAGATCCTACGAGCAGTACTTC. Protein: CAISRDRSYEQYF.

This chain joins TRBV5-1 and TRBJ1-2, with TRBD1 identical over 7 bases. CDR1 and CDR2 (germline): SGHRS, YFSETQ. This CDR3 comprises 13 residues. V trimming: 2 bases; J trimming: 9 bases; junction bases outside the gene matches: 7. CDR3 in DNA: TGCGCCAGCAGCTTCGGACAGGATGGGCGCTACACCTTC. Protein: CASSFGQDGRYTF.

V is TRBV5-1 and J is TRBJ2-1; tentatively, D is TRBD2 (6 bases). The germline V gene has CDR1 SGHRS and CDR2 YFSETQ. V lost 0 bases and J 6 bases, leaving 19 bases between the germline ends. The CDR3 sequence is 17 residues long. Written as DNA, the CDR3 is TGCGCCAGCAGCTTGGAAATGACGGCGGGATTTATCAATGAGCAGTTCTTC. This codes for CASSLEMTAGFINEQFF.

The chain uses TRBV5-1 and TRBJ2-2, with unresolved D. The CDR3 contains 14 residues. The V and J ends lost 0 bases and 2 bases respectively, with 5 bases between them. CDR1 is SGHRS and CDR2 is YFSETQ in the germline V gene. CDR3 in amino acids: CASSLGLNTGELFF. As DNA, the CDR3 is TGCGCCAGCAGCTTGGGTCTTAACACCGGGGAGCTGTTTTTT.

This CDR3 is CAISETSPGETQYF. The CDR3 nucleotides read TGTGCCATCAGCGAGACTAGCCCCGGAGAGACCCAGTACTTC. The V gene is TRBV10-3, the J gene TRBJ2-5, with 7 bases aligning to TRBD2. Germline V gene sequence: CDR1 ENHRY, CDR2 SYGVKD. The CDR3 covers 14 residues. The V and J ends lost 6 bases and 4 bases, in that order; junction bases with no gene match: 8.

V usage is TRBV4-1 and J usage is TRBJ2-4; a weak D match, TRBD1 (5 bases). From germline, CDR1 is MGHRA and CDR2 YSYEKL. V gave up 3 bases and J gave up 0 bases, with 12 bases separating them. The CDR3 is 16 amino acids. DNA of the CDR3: TGCGCCAGCAGCCACCAGGGCAATCTAGCCAAAAACATTCAGTACTTC. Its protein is CASSHQGNLAKNIQYF.

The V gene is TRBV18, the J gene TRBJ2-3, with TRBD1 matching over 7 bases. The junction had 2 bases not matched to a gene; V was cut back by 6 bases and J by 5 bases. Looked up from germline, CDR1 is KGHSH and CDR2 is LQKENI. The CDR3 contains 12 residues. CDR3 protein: CASSAGGDTQYF. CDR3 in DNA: TGTGCCAGCTCGGCAGGGGGAGATACGCAGTATTTT.

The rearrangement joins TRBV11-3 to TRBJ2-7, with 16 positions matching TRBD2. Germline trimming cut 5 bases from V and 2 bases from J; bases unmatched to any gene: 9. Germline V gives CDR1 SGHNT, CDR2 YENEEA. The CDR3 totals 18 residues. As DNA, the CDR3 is TGTGCCAGCAGCGGGGGGGGACTAGCGGGAGGGTTCCCCTACGAGCAGTACTTC. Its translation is CASSGGGLAGGFPYEQYF.

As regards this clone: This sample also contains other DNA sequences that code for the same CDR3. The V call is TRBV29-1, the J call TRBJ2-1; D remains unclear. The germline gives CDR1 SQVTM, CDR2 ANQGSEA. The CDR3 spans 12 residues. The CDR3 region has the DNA TGCAGTTTAGCTCACGAAAAAAAGGAGCAGTTCTTC. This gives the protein CSLAHEKKEQFF.

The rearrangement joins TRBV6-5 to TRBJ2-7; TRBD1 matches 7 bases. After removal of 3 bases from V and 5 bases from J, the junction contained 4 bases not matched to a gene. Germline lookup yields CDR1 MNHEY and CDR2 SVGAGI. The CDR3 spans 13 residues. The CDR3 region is CASSYRDSHEQYF. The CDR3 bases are TGTGCCAGCAGTTATCGGGACAGCCACGAGCAGTACTTC.

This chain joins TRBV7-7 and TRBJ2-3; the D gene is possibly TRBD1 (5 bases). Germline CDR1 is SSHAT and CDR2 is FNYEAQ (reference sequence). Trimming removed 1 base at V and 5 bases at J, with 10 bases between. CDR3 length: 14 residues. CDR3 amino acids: CASSLGTGLDTQYF. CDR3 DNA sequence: TGTGCCAGCAGCTTAGGAACAGGCCTAGATACGCAGTATTTT. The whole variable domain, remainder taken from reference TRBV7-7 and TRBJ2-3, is GAGVSQSPRYKVTKRGQDVTLRCDPISSHATLYWYQQALGQGPEFLTYFNYEAQPDKSGLPSDRFSAERPEGSISTLTIQRTEQRDSAMYRCASSLGTGLDTQYFGPGTRLTVL.

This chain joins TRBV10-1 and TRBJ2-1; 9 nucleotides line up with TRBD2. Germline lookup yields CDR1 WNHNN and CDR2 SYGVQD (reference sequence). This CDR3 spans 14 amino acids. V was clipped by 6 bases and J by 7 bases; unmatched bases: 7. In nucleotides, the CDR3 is TGCGCCAGCAGCACCGGACTAGCGAGTAATGAGCAGTTCTTC. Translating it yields CASSTGLASNEQFF.

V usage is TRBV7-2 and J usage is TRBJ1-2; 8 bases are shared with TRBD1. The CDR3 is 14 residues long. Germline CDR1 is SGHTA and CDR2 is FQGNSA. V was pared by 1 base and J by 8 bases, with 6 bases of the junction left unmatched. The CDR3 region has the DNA TGTGCCAGCAGCTTAGTTCTGCAGGGGGCGGGCTACACCTTC. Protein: CASSLVLQGAGYTF.

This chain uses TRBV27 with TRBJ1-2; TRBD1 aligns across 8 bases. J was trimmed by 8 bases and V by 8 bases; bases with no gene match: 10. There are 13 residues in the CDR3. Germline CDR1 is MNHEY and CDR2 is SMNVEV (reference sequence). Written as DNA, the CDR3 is TGTGCCAGCGCGGGGCCAGGGGGCTGGGGCTACACCTTC. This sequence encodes CASAGPGGWGYTF.